The 30 T cell receptor beta chains reported below all come from one sample, sequenced in a study of memory CD4+ T cells and cytomegalovirus serostatus. The sort gate was single viable CD3+CD4+CD8-CD45RO+ cells for memory CD4+ T cells. Sequenced by immunoSEQ multiplex PCR; TCRdb stores in-frame clones only, minus some. The sample lists around 54,000 clones; just under 80% were seen once. Input material: memory CD4+ T cells from blood. The receptor set was obtained from an adult in good health and CMV-seronegative.

This clone has only one observation. The rearrangement uses TRBV7-9 and TRBJ2-2; 8 bases fit TRBD2. Trimming removed 3 bases from V and 7 bases from J; junction bases left unmatched: 7. Germline lookup yields CDR1 SEHNR and CDR2 FQNEAQ (reference sequence). This CDR3 has 15 residues. The CDR3 protein is CASSFQSGSVGELFF. Here the CDR3 DNA reads TGTGCCAGCAGCTTTCAGAGCGGGAGTGTCGGGGAGCTGTTTTTT.

The V and J genes are TRBV9 and TRBJ1-2; 8 bases fit TRBD1. The junction had 5 bases not matched to a gene; V was cut back by 3 bases and J by 7 bases. Germline values: CDR1 SGDLS, CDR2 YYNGEE. The CDR3 is made up of 13 amino acids. The CDR3: CASSGTGFFGYTF. CDR3 DNA sequence: TGTGCCAGCAGCGGGACAGGGTTTTTTGGCTACACCTTC. Full variable domain (remainder filled in from reference TRBV9 and TRBJ1-2): DSGVTQTPKHLITATGQRVTLRCSPRSGDLSVYWYQQSLDQGLQFLIQYYNGEERAKGNILERFSAQQFPDLHSELNLSSLELGDSALYFCASSGTGFFGYTFGSGTRLTVV.

This rearrangement joins TRBV11-2 to TRBJ2-7, with 8 bases identical to TRBD2. After removal of 1 base from V and 1 base from J, the junction contained 12 bases not matched to a gene. The V gene's germline CDR1 is SGHAT and CDR2 FQNNGV. The CDR3 length is 18 residues. The CDR3 sequence: CASSLGGAGVMGSYEQYF. The CDR3 DNA follows: TGTGCCAGCAGCTTAGGGGGAGCGGGGGTGATGGGATCCTACGAGCAGTACTTC.

The chain is built from TRBV7-8 and TRBJ1-5, with a tentative D call TRBD1 (6 bases). This CDR3 spans 17 amino acids. In germline, CDR1 is SGHVS, CDR2 FQNEAQ. Trimming left V 0 bases short and J 3 bases short, with 15 bases between. The CDR3 region is CASSLAGSGAHNQPQHF. The CDR3 DNA follows: TGTGCCAGCAGCTTAGCGGGATCGGGGGCCCACAATCAGCCCCAGCATTTT.

This chain uses TRBV6-1 with TRBJ2-5; 14 nucleotides line up with TRBD2. V shed 6 bases and J 4 bases; nucleotides not matched to a gene: 4. The CDR3 totals 15 residues. Germline V gene lookup returns CDR1 MNHNS and CDR2 SASEGT. CDR3 region: CASRGTSGRSETQYF. The CDR3 DNA is TGTGCCAGCAGGGGGACTAGCGGGAGATCAGAGACCCAGTACTTC.

This clone has a single count. V gene TRBV7-3 combines with J gene TRBJ2-5; perhaps TRBD2 as D (5 bases). This CDR3 has 14 residues. In germline, CDR1 is SGHTA, CDR2 FQGTGA. Trimming removed 5 bases from V and 4 bases from J, with 14 bases in between. CDR3 nucleotides: TGTGCCAGCAGCGCAGAGGGTTGGGGAGAGACCCAGTACTTC. Protein product: CASSAEGWGETQYF.

This clone showed up just a few times. The CDR3 region has the DNA TGTGCCAGCAGTGAAAGGAACACTGAAGCTTTCTTT. Its translation is CASSERNTEAFF. The chain employs TRBV2 and TRBJ1-1; D call uncertain. Trimming took 2 bases from V and 1 from J, leaving 2 bases between them. Germline values: CDR1 SNHLY, CDR2 FYNNEI. The CDR3 is 12 residues long.

The chain links TRBV4-2 to TRBJ2-1; D is unresolved. CDR1 LGHNA and CDR2 YNFKEQ come from the germline V gene. Deletions cut 1 base from V and 8 bases from J, with 6 bases between. The CDR3 is 12 residues long. Here the CDR3 DNA reads TGTGCCAGCAGCCAAGTCGGGTATGAGCAGTTCTTC. Translated: CASSQVGYEQFF.

The chain carries TRBV27 and TRBJ1-1, with a weak D call TRBD1 (5 bases). Germline CDR1 reads MNHEY; CDR2 reads SMNVEV (reference sequence). Trimming cost V 3 bases and J 3 bases, with 20 bases left between them. This CDR3 is 17 amino acids long. CDR3 protein: CASSFLFGGDADTEAFF. The CDR3 DNA is TGTGCCAGCAGTTTCTTGTTTGGAGGGGACGCGGACACTGAAGCTTTCTTT.

The chain is built from TRBV19 and TRBJ1-5; perhaps TRBD1 as D (5 bases). V was pared by 7 bases and J by 3 bases, with 28 bases between. The germline gives CDR1 LNHDA, CDR2 SQIVND (reference sequence). The CDR3 runs 19 residues. The CDR3 reads CASTPSGPSLGGFNQPQHF. The CDR3 DNA sequence: TGTGCCAGTACCCCATCGGGCCCGAGTCTCGGGGGGTTCAATCAGCCCCAGCATTTT.

This chain links TRBV9 with TRBJ1-3; a weak D match, TRBD1 (5 bases). Between the trimmed V and J ends, which lost 2 bases and 4 bases, there was a span of 22 bases. There are 18 residues in the CDR3. CDR1 SGDLS and CDR2 YYNGEE come from the germline V gene. The CDR3 DNA reads TGTGCCAGCAGCGTCAACAATCAGGGCATACTACAAGGAAACACCATATATTTT. This codes for CASSVNNQGILQGNTIYF.

The chain has TRBV7-9 and TRBJ2-5, with 13 bases fitting TRBD2. The CDR3 length is 18 residues. Germline CDR1 SEHNR, CDR2 FQNEAQ (reference sequence). V was clipped by 4 bases and J by 5 bases; unmatched bases: 13. The CDR3 protein is CASSSRKRLAGGIETQYF. The CDR3, as DNA: TGTGCCAGCAGCTCAAGAAAGCGACTAGCGGGAGGAATCGAGACCCAGTACTTC.

The V and J genes are TRBV29-1 and TRBJ2-3; 9 bases agree with TRBD2. The V gene's germline CDR1 is SQVTM and CDR2 ANQGSEA. The CDR3 covers 15 residues. The V gene end was trimmed by 4 bases and the J gene end by 0 bases; junction bases not matched to a gene: 5. The CDR3 here is CSVGPSGTSTDTQYF. In DNA, the CDR3 is TGCAGCGTTGGGCCTAGCGGGACTAGCACAGATACGCAGTATTTT.

In the case of this clone: A much more abundant neighbour one base away suggests this may be a read error. The rearrangement joins TRBV19 to TRBJ1-1, with D tentatively TRBD1 (6 bases). This CDR3 spans 13 amino acids. Germline assignment: CDR1 LNHDA and CDR2 SQIVND (reference sequence). CDR3 sequence (DNA): TGTGCCAGTAGTAATGGACAGAACGCTGAAGCTTTCTTT. Its translation: CASSNGQNAEAFF.

The V and J genes are TRBV6-1 and TRBJ2-7; D unclear. V lost 10 bases and J lost 0, with 10 bases in between. This CDR3 has 12 residues. Germline V gene data show CDR1 as MNHNS and CDR2 as SASEGT. The CDR3 nucleotides read TGTGCCACCACGACTCACTCCTACGAGCAGTACTTC. It specifies CATTTHSYEQYF.

This clone has just one count. The chain has TRBV6-4 and TRBJ2-2; D ambiguous. Trimming cost V 2 bases and J 6 bases, with 4 bases left between them. The CDR3 is 12 residues long. Germline CDR1 is MRHNA and CDR2 is SNTAGT. The DNA of the CDR3 is TGTGCCAGCAGTGACAGGGCCGGGGAGCTGTTTTTT. Its translation is CASSDRAGELFF.

The CDR3 region is CASSLPATARYEQYF. The CDR3 DNA reads TGTGCCAGCAGCTTACCCGCGACGGCCCGCTACGAGCAGTACTTC. This chain connects TRBV7-2 to TRBJ2-7; D is uncertain. V lost 2 bases to trimming and J lost 3 bases, with 14 bases between them. Germline V lookup: CDR1 SGHTA, CDR2 FQGNSA. The length of the CDR3 is 15 residues.

The chain is built from TRBV27 and TRBJ2-7, with D perhaps TRBD1 (5 bases). CDR1 MNHEY and CDR2 SMNVEV come from the germline V gene (reference sequence). V was clipped by 2 bases and J by 2 bases, with 10 bases between them. The CDR3 is made up of 14 amino acids. The CDR3 here is CASSLLGPAYEQYF. DNA of the CDR3: TGTGCCAGCAGTTTACTGGGGCCCGCCTACGAGCAGTACTTC.

The V call is TRBV15, the J call TRBJ1-3; D is undetermined. V gave up 0 bases and J gave up 8 bases, with 5 bases separating them. Germline V gene lookup returns CDR1 LNHNV and CDR2 YYDKDF (reference sequence). This CDR3 spans 12 amino acids. The CDR3 loop reads CATSRDRDTIYF. CDR3 in DNA: TGTGCCACCAGCAGAGATCGAGACACCATATATTTT. Full variable domain (outside the CDR3, taken from reference TRBV15 and TRBJ1-3): DAMVIQNPRYQVTQFGKPVTLSCSQTLNHNVMYWYQQKSSQAPKLLFHYYDKDFNNEADTPDNFQSRRPNTSFCFLDIRSPGLGDTAMYLCATSRDRDTIYFGEGSWLTVV.

The rearrangement links TRBV11-2 to TRBJ2-5; 10 bases match TRBD1. Germline CDR1 is SGHAT and CDR2 is FQNNGV. J lost 5 bases, V lost 5 bases, and 11 bases had no gene match. The CDR3 has 16 amino acids. Here the CDR3 DNA reads TGTGCCAGCAGCCCCCGGGACAGGGGAAGCGCCGAGACCCAGTACTTC. This gives the protein CASSPRDRGSAETQYF.

This chain connects TRBV11-2 to TRBJ1-3; D perhaps matches TRBD1 (6 bases). Germline V gene data show CDR1 as SGHAT and CDR2 as FQNNGV. With 0 bases removed from V and 2 bases from J, the gap between germline ends came to 8 bases. The CDR3 sequence is 15 residues long. The CDR3 DNA reads TGTGCCAGCAGCTTAGATACAGGGACTGGAAACACCATATATTTT. Amino acids: CASSLDTGTGNTIYF.

The J gene is TRBJ2-3, the V gene TRBV11-3; D gene uncertain. Germline V gives CDR1 SGHNT, CDR2 YENEEA. CDR3 length equals 14 residues. The V and J ends lost 0 bases and 0 bases respectively, with 4 bases between them. The CDR3 here is CASSLDGSTDTQYF. The CDR3 DNA sequence: TGTGCCAGCAGCTTAGATGGGAGCACAGATACGCAGTATTTT.

The chain joins TRBV14 to TRBJ2-7; 7 nucleotides align to TRBD1. CDR1 is SGHDN and CDR2 is FVKESK in the germline V gene. With V trimmed by 2 bases and J by 4 bases, 8 bases remained unmatched. The CDR3 consists of 15 residues. The CDR3 loop is CASSQKGARNYEQYF. The CDR3 DNA reads as TGTGCCAGCAGCCAAAAGGGGGCCAGGAATTACGAGCAGTACTTC.

This clone was counted a few times. The V call is TRBV2, the J call TRBJ1-1, with D possibly matching TRBD1 (5 bases). This CDR3 spans 15 amino acids. Looked up from germline, CDR1 is SNHLY and CDR2 is FYNNEI. V lost 0 bases and J lost 2, with 10 bases in between. The CDR3 sequence: CASSEARQINTEAFF. The CDR3 region has the DNA TGTGCCAGCAGTGAAGCTAGACAGATTAACACTGAAGCTTTCTTT.

The V call is TRBV30, the J call TRBJ1-1, with D possibly TRBD1 on 5 matching bases. The CDR3 is made up of 12 amino acids. Trimming removed 3 bases from V and 6 bases from J, with 11 bases in between. Germline assignment: CDR1 GTSNPN and CDR2 SVGIG (reference sequence). CDR3 sequence: CAWSGRGSEAFF. The CDR3 coding sequence is TGTGCCTGGAGCGGAAGGGGATCTGAAGCTTTCTTT.

A note on this clone: At one boundary the junction diverges from the germline segment, which might be a read error. The chain joins TRBV19 to TRBJ1-2; tentatively, D is TRBD1 (6 bases). The CDR3 spans 8 residues. Per the germline V gene, CDR1 is LNHDA and CDR2 is SQIVND (reference sequence). The DNA for the CDR3 is TGTGCCAGCGGGACAACGGCCTTC. Translated: CASGTTAF.

The table lists this clone with a count of one. V and J are TRBV11-2 and TRBJ2-5, with 7 bases matching TRBD2. The CDR3 is made up of 17 amino acids. CDR1 and CDR2 (germline): SGHAT, FQNNGV. V was pared by 4 bases and J by 4 bases, with 15 bases of the junction left unmatched. CDR3 coding DNA: TGTGCCAGCAGCTCAAACCTTGGACTAGAGGTCAGAGAGACCCAGTACTTC. It is translated as CASSSNLGLEVRETQYF.

In regard to this clone: Germline is not matched at one junction end, which may reflect a read error. This chain links TRBV5-1 with TRBJ1-2; unclear D gene. The V gene's germline CDR1 is SGHRS and CDR2 YFSETQ. The CDR3 sequence is 13 residues long. The CDR3: CASSLAANYGYTF. CDR3 nucleotide sequence: TGTGCCAGCAGCTTGGCTGCTAACTATGGCTACACCTTC.

V usage is TRBV5-6 and J usage is TRBJ2-2; D perhaps matches TRBD1 (5 bases). Germline CDR1 reads SGHDT; CDR2 reads YYEEEE. Trimming shortened V by 1 base and J by 0 bases, and 16 bases separated the two germline ends. The CDR3 covers 18 residues. As DNA, the CDR3 is TGTGCCAGCAGCTTGATAAGGTGGGGCGCGCCGAACACCGGGGAGCTGTTTTTT. Translation gives CASSLIRWGAPNTGELFF.

The rearrangement uses TRBV7-2 and TRBJ2-3; no reliable D call. Germline V gives CDR1 SGHTA, CDR2 FQGNSA. The CDR3 is 13 amino acids. Trimming removed 5 bases from V and 0 bases from J, with 6 bases in between. Here the CDR3 reads CASSPGSTDTQYF. DNA for the CDR3: TGTGCCAGCAGCCCCGGGAGCACAGATACGCAGTATTTT.